The 32 T cell receptor beta chains below come from one sample, sequenced in a study of T-cell memory formation after mild COVID-19 (dated by TCRdb to 2020 to 2022). The method was 5' RACE. The run used an Illumina NovaSeq 6000. In-frame beta chains were kept once TCRdb had trimmed the public reads at Q25 with fastp and called clones with MiXCR. Rows with one shared CDR3 protein collapse into an entry with the most common genes and DNA. The sample includes 410,000 or so distinct CDR3 sequences, with more than 20% observed a single time. Roughly 13% of the sample is in the top ten clones. The sample was PBMCs or a T cell subset sorted from them (not recorded which). These receptor sequences come from an adult woman who had mild COVID-19 (a few samples of this study predate the infection). The sample titles of this study are shuffled in the database, so cell type and time point are left out; the donor was told from shared clones.

The rearrangement uses TRBV20-1 and TRBJ2-7; TRBD2 matches at 8 bases. Germline V lookup: CDR1 DFQATT, CDR2 SNEGSKA (reference sequence). Trimming cost V 0 bases and J 3 bases; bases outside gene matches: 7. The length of the CDR3 is 15 residues. CDR3 nucleotide sequence: TGCAGTGCTAGAGATAGAAGGGCGGGAGGCTACGAGCAGTACTTC. Protein: CSARDRRAGGYEQYF.

CDR3 DNA sequence: TGTGCCAGCAGCCATTTGGAAAGGAGCACAGATACGCAGTATTTT. Protein: CASSHLERSTDTQYF. The chain uses TRBV3-1 and TRBJ2-3, with D unresolved. The CDR3 is 15 residues long. CDR1 is LGHDT and CDR2 is YNNKEL in the germline V gene (reference sequence). Between the trimmed V and J ends, which lost 3 bases and 0 bases, there was a span of 10 bases.

In its sample, this clonotype was seen a few times. The chain carries TRBV25-1 and TRBJ1-1; D gene unclear. The V and J ends lost 3 bases and 0 bases respectively, with 8 bases between them. The CDR3 consists of 14 residues. CDR1 and CDR2 (germline): MGHDK, SYGVNS. CDR3 DNA: TGTGCCAGCAGTGACGCCCATCTGAACACTGAAGCTTTCTTT. Its protein product is CASSDAHLNTEAFF.

This clonotype was found many times. V and J are TRBV6-2 or TRBV6-3 and TRBJ2-1; D may correspond to TRBD1 or TRBD2 (5 bases each). Germline CDR1 reads MNHEY; CDR2 reads SVGEGT. The CDR3 is 16 amino acids. The germline V and J ends were trimmed by 5 bases and 0 bases, with 14 bases remaining between them. The CDR3 nucleotides read TGTGCCAGCAGTGACCCCGGGACGCTCTCCTACAATGAGCAGTTCTTC. Its translation is CASSDPGTLSYNEQFF.

The genes are TRBV10-3 and TRBJ2-1; 14 bases line up with TRBD2. Germline CDR1 reads ENHRY; CDR2 reads SYGVKD. V shed 4 bases, J shed 7 bases, and the junction held 3 bases outside the gene matches. This CDR3 region has 15 residues. The chain's CDR3 is CAISAGLAGVNEQFF. The CDR3 DNA follows: TGTGCCATCAGTGCGGGACTAGCGGGAGTAAATGAGCAGTTCTTC.

The gene calls are TRBV12-3 or TRBV12-4 and TRBJ1-1; D gene ambiguous. This CDR3 comprises 13 residues. Trimming took 5 bases from V and 4 from J, leaving 11 bases between them. The CDR3 is CASSPGSSTEAFF. As DNA, the CDR3 is TGTGCCAGCAGTCCCGGATCCAGCACTGAAGCTTTCTTT.

This clonotype was seen only a few times. This chain connects TRBV7-2 to TRBJ2-1; 9 nucleotides match TRBD2. The V and J ends lost 5 bases and 5 bases, in that order; junction bases with no gene match: 7. The CDR3 is 15 residues long. CDR1 is SGHTA, CDR2 FQGNSA, per germline. The CDR3 sequence is CASSQSLAGNNEQFF. CDR3 in DNA: TGTGCCAGCAGCCAATCCCTAGCGGGGAACAATGAGCAGTTCTTC.

V usage is TRBV29-1 and J usage is TRBJ2-5; D is uncertain. The V end was cut by 0 bases, the J end by 0 bases, with 14 bases between. Germline V gene lookup returns CDR1 SQVTM and CDR2 ANQGSEA. The CDR3 covers 16 residues. The CDR3 DNA is TGCAGCGTTGAAGATCCCGTTTCAGTATACCAAGAGACCCAGTACTTC. Its translation: CSVEDPVSVYQETQYF.

V is TRBV12-3 or TRBV12-4 and J is TRBJ2-5, with TRBD2 identical over 10 bases. The CDR3 length is 17 residues. V gave up 1 base and J gave up 2 bases; unmatched junction bases: 7. The CDR3 protein is CASSLGVGTSEQETQYF. For the CDR3, the DNA is TGTGCCAGCAGTTTAGGCGTCGGGACTAGCGAACAAGAGACCCAGTACTTC.

The chain is built from TRBV7-3 and TRBJ2-3, with TRBD1 matching over 11 bases. The ends lost 4 bases at V and 3 bases at J; junction bases unmatched: 6. The CDR3 extends over 16 amino acids. Germline V gene data show CDR1 as SGHTA and CDR2 as FQGTGA. The CDR3 DNA sequence: TGTGCCAGCAGCTCACCGGGACAGGGGGGAACAGATACGCAGTATTTT. Translating it yields CASSSPGQGGTDTQYF. Full variable domain (remainder filled in from reference TRBV7-3 and TRBJ2-3): GAGVSQTPSNKVTEKGKYVELRCDPISGHTALYWYRQSLGQGPEFLIYFQGTGAADDSGLPNDRFFAVRPEGSVSTLKIQRTERGDSAVYLCASSSPGQGGTDTQYFGPGTRLTVL.

This clonotype showed up just a few times. V and J are TRBV20-1 and TRBJ2-5; 7 bases agree with TRBD1. The germline V gene encodes CDR1 DFQATT and CDR2 SNEGSKA (reference sequence). The CDR3 contains 14 residues. J lost 5 bases, V lost 5 bases, and 11 bases had no gene match. The CDR3 spells CSADDYRGGETQYF. The CDR3 nucleotides are TGCAGTGCTGACGATTACAGGGGTGGGGAGACCCAGTACTTC.

The J gene is TRBJ1-2, the V gene TRBV27; D not resolved. The germline V gene encodes CDR1 MNHEY and CDR2 SMNVEV (reference sequence). The CDR3 contains 15 residues. V lost 5 bases, J lost 2 bases, and 15 bases lay in between. Here the CDR3 DNA reads TGTGCCAGCAGTCCCCTAACGGGCCTGAACTATGGCTACACCTTC. Translating it yields CASSPLTGLNYGYTF.

This clonotype has more than one count but fewer than ten. The chain links TRBV11-2 to TRBJ2-5; 11 bases agree with TRBD1. The germline V gene encodes CDR1 SGHAT and CDR2 FQNNGV. Unmatched junction bases numbered 4, after V lost 5 bases and J lost 5 bases. The CDR3 spans 14 residues. The CDR3 region is CASSPDRGLETQYF. The CDR3, as DNA: TGTGCCAGCAGCCCGGACAGGGGGCTTGAGACCCAGTACTTC.

This clonotype was counted a few times. The chain combines TRBV10-3 with TRBJ2-7; the D gene is possibly TRBD2 (7 bases). The CDR3 length is 11 residues. V lost 11 bases to trimming and J lost 2 bases, with 10 bases between them. Germline CDR1 ENHRY, CDR2 SYGVKD. The CDR3 nucleotides are TGTGCCGCGGGGGACACCTACGAGCAGTACTTC. Translating gives CAAGDTYEQYF.

This clonotype was counted only a few times. The V and J genes are TRBV5-1 and TRBJ2-4; 9 bases map to TRBD1. The ends lost 3 bases at V and 1 base at J; junction bases unmatched: 14. Germline V gives CDR1 SGHRS, CDR2 YFSETQ. This CDR3 contains 19 residues. CDR3 in amino acids: CASSSWDRVHPGAKNIQYF. As DNA, the CDR3 is TGCGCCAGCAGCTCTTGGGACAGGGTGCACCCGGGGGCCAAAAACATTCAGTACTTC.

The rearrangement joins TRBV27 to TRBJ2-7; D unclear. In germline, CDR1 is MNHEY, CDR2 SMNVEV (reference sequence). V gave up 10 bases and J gave up 6 bases, with 7 bases separating them. The CDR3 is 9 amino acids. The DNA of the CDR3 is TGTGCCATCCGGCCCGAGCAGTACTTC. Protein sequence: CAIRPEQYF.

This sequence joins TRBV5-1 and TRBJ2-2; perhaps TRBD2 as D (6 bases). This CDR3 spans 18 amino acids. V lost 3 bases, J lost 1 base, and 19 bases lay in between. Germline lookup yields CDR1 SGHRS and CDR2 YFSETQ. CDR3 in amino acids: CASSSSGGSGGNTGELFF. The CDR3 DNA is TGCGCCAGCAGCTCCTCCGGCGGTAGCGGAGGGAACACCGGGGAGCTGTTTTTT.

The genes are TRBV20-1 and TRBJ2-1; 8 bases align to TRBD2. The V gene's germline CDR1 is DFQATT and CDR2 SNEGSKA (reference sequence). Trimming at V came to 6 bases and at J to 7 bases, leaving 2 bases not matched to a gene. The CDR3 spans 11 residues. CDR3 region: CSAGGGNEQFF. The CDR3 region has the DNA TGCAGTGCCGGGGGGGGAAATGAGCAGTTCTTC.

This clonotype was seen only a few times. This chain uses TRBV28 with TRBJ2-5; D could derive from TRBD1 or TRBD2 (5 bases each). The germline V and J ends were trimmed by 3 bases and 4 bases, with 12 bases remaining between them. This CDR3 is built from 14 residues. In germline, CDR1 is MDHEN, CDR2 SYDVKM. CDR3: CASSFFEGTETQYF. Here the CDR3 DNA reads TGTGCCAGCAGTTTCTTTGAGGGGACAGAGACCCAGTACTTC.

The chain links TRBV20-1 to TRBJ1-5; 7 positions match TRBD1. Unmatched junction bases numbered 3, after V lost 1 base and J lost 0 bases. The CDR3 loop spans 15 amino acids. Germline CDR1 reads DFQATT; CDR2 reads SNEGSKA (reference sequence). CDR3 sequence (DNA): TGCAGTGCTAGAGGGGGACAGAGTAGCAATCAGCCCCAGCATTTT. This translates into CSARGGQSSNQPQHF.

This clonotype was counted between two and nine times. The rearrangement links TRBV4-3 to TRBJ2-4; D is tentatively TRBD1 or TRBD2 (5 bases each). Germline loops: CDR1 LGHNA, CDR2 YSLEER. This CDR3 has 15 residues. Trimming removed 0 bases from V and 6 bases from J, with 12 bases in between. In nucleotides, the CDR3 is TGCGCCAGCAGCCAAGAAACAGGACTGATAAACATTCAGTACTTC. Translating it yields CASSQETGLINIQYF.

The chain links TRBV4-1 to TRBJ1-2; D might be TRBD1 (5 bases). The CDR3 is made up of 17 amino acids. The germline CDR1 and CDR2 sequences are MGHRA and YSYEKL. Trimming left V 1 base short and J 4 bases short, with 19 bases between. CDR3 region: CASSQGFGTSAGYGYTF. In nucleotides, the CDR3 is TGCGCCAGCAGCCAAGGGTTCGGGACCTCAGCGGGCTATGGCTACACCTTC.

The V and J genes are TRBV7-6 and TRBJ2-1; D remains unclear. The V end lost 1 base, the J end lost 4 bases, and 5 bases lay between the germline ends. Germline CDR1 is SGHVS and CDR2 is FNYEAQ. The CDR3 runs 13 residues. Written as DNA, the CDR3 is TGTGCCAGCAGCTTAGACTGGTACAATGAGCAGTTCTTC. Amino acid sequence: CASSLDWYNEQFF.

There are a few counts of this clonotype. The chain employs TRBV7-2 and TRBJ2-7; D is unclear. This CDR3 has 16 residues. Deletions cut 4 bases from V and 2 bases from J, with 18 bases between. CDR1 SGHTA and CDR2 FQGNSA come from the germline V gene. The CDR3 DNA is TGTGCCAGCAGCTCCCCTGCTCGCGGCGCTACCTACGAGCAGTACTTC. Translating it yields CASSSPARGATYEQYF.

Points on this clonotype: The junction departs from the called germline gene at one end, perhaps through a read error. The rearrangement uses TRBV29-1 and TRBJ2-4; either TRBD1 or TRBD2 may supply D (6 bases each). Germline assignment: CDR1 SQVTM and CDR2 ANQGSEA. The CDR3 has 14 amino acids. The CDR3 spells CSVEVGGSKNIQYF. The CDR3 DNA reads as TGCAGCGTCGAAGTAGGGGGGTCCAAAAACATTCAGTACTTC.

The chain combines TRBV14 with TRBJ1-1; D is unresolved. Looked up from germline, CDR1 is SGHDN and CDR2 is FVKESK. This CDR3 comprises 16 residues. With 0 bases removed from V and 6 bases from J, the gap between germline ends came to 17 bases. CDR3 loop: CASSQEGKGKRAEAFF. The CDR3 coding sequence is TGTGCCAGCAGCCAAGAAGGAAAAGGAAAGAGGGCTGAAGCTTTCTTT.

The chain links TRBV11-3 to TRBJ2-1; D remains unclear. CDR1 is SGHNT, CDR2 YENEEA, per germline. V was cut by 4 bases and J by 8 bases, with 6 bases left in between. The CDR3 sequence is 11 residues long. The CDR3 sequence: CASSWRYEQFF. CDR3 nucleotides: TGTGCCAGCAGCTGGCGATATGAGCAGTTCTTC. The full variable domain, in which reference TRBV11-3 and TRBJ2-1 provide the parts outside the CDR3, is EAGVVQSPRYKIIEKKQPVAFWCNPISGHNTLYWYLQNLGQGPELLIRYENEEAVDDSQLPKDRFSAERLKGVDSTLKIQPAELGDSAVYLCASSWRYEQFFGPGTRLTVL.

The sample holds a few counts of this clonotype. DNA of the CDR3: TGTGCCAGCAGCTACAACCCCACTAGCGGGGAGACCGGGGAGCTGTTTTTT. It specifies CASSYNPTSGETGELFF. This chain uses TRBV7-8 with TRBJ2-2; 10 bases align to TRBD2. Trimming took 4 bases from V and 5 from J; bases not matched to a gene: 10. Germline loops: CDR1 SGHVS, CDR2 FQNEAQ. The CDR3 length is 17 residues.

The chain combines TRBV27 with TRBJ2-7; tentative D call: TRBD1 (5 bases). V was cut by 4 bases and J by 0 bases, with 10 bases left in between. The CDR3 sequence is 14 residues long. In germline, CDR1 is MNHEY, CDR2 SMNVEV (reference sequence). CDR3 coding DNA: TGTGCCAGCAGTTCCAACAGGCGCTCCTACGAGCAGTACTTC. Translation: CASSSNRRSYEQYF.

This clonotype turned up a few times. This chain connects TRBV2 to TRBJ2-7; D gene unclear. V dropped 2 bases and J dropped 2 bases, with 7 bases sitting between them. Germline V gene lookup returns CDR1 SNHLY and CDR2 FYNNEI. This CDR3 spans 13 amino acids. The CDR3 loop reads CASSEQTTYEQYF. DNA for the CDR3: TGTGCCAGCAGTGAACAGACAACCTACGAGCAGTACTTC.

This clonotype was seen a handful of times. The rearrangement uses TRBV7-2 and TRBJ2-3, with D hard to call. V gave up 5 bases and J gave up 6 bases, with 9 bases separating them. The CDR3 is 12 amino acids. Germline CDR1 reads SGHTA; CDR2 reads FQGNSA. Written as DNA, the CDR3 is TGTGCCAGCAGCCCCCTTATGGATACGCAGTATTTT. It encodes CASSPLMDTQYF.

The J gene is TRBJ1-2, the V gene TRBV4-1; 8 positions match TRBD1. The CDR3 totals 16 residues. Germline values: CDR1 MGHRA, CDR2 YSYEKL. V gave up 10 bases and J gave up 0 bases; unmatched junction bases: 13. CDR3 loop: CATAPMTGASNYGYTF. In DNA, the CDR3 is TGCGCCACAGCACCGATGACAGGGGCCTCTAACTATGGCTACACCTTC.